This is a list of T cell receptor beta chains from one sample in a study of technical replicates of blood from several donors. Produced via immunoSEQ multiplex PCR; TCRdb's table is partial and in-frame only. The sample includes more than 65,000 clones, under 98% of them seen just once. Sequences were obtained from T cells isolated from PBMCs. These receptors all stem from a human donor in good health. Each CDR3 is given with its conserved first and last residue. A D gene is named only where the DNA matches it firmly.

D gene	V gene	J gene	CDR3 protein	CDR3 DNA
TRBD2	TRBV4-1	TRBJ2-7	CASSQVSLAGPLIEDEQYF	TGCGCCAGCAGCCAAGTTTCACTAGCGGGACCCCTTATTGAGGACGAGCAGTACTTC
NA	TRBV10-3	TRBJ1-1	CAISESKAVNTEAFF	TGTGCCATCAGTGAGTCGAAGGCGGTGAACACTGAAGCTTTCTTT
TRBD2	TRBV27	TRBJ2-1	CASSLDPGLAHNEQFF	TGTGCCAGCAGTCTCGACCCGGGACTAGCCCACAATGAGCAGTTCTTC
TRBD2	TRBV30	TRBJ2-1	CAWSVLREIHEQFF	TGTGCCTGGAGTGTGTTGCGGGAGATTCATGAGCAGTTCTTC
NA	TRBV19	TRBJ1-2	CASIGYRGYTF	TGTGCCAGTATCGGGTACCGGGGCTACACCTTC
TRBD2	TRBV7-3	TRBJ2-3	CASSLLAGVGDTQYF	TGTGCCAGCAGCCTCCTAGCGGGAGTGGGAGATACGCAGTATTTT
NA	TRBV11-2	TRBJ2-3	CASSDPGGRTDTQYF	TGTGCCAGCAGCGACCCGGGCGGGCGAACAGATACGCAGTATTTT
NA	TRBV11-3	TRBJ1-5	CASSFHRHNQPQHF	TGTGCCAGCAGCTTCCACAGGCACAATCAGCCCCAGCATTTT
NA	TRBV19	TRBJ2-5	CASSPIWGGRGETQYF	TGTGCCAGTAGTCCCATATGGGGAGGACGCGGGGAGACCCAGTACTTC
TRBD1	TRBV11-3	TRBJ2-3	CASSLDRGPSATDTQYF	TGTGCCAGCAGCTTAGACAGGGGGCCTAGCGCCACAGATACGCAGTATTTT
TRBD1	TRBV5-4	TRBJ2-7	CASSSGTGFYEQYF	TGTGCCAGCAGCTCCGGGACAGGTTTCTATGAGCAGTACTTC
NA	TRBV6-6	TRBJ2-2	CASREDTGELFF	TGTGCCAGCAGGGAGGACACCGGGGAGCTGTTTTTT
TRBD1	TRBV11-3	TRBJ1-1	CASSKGGQGDTEAFF	TGTGCCAGCAGCAAAGGGGGACAGGGGGACACTGAAGCTTTCTTT
TRBD2	TRBV5-1	TRBJ2-1	CASSWTSLANYNEQFF	TGCGCCAGCAGCTGGACATCACTAGCGAATTACAATGAGCAGTTCTTC
TRBD1	TRBV4-1	TRBJ2-2	CASSLPRQGRTGELFF	TGCGCCAGCAGCCTTCCGCGACAGGGGAGGACCGGGGAGCTGTTTTTT
NA	TRBV28	TRBJ2-3	CASSLSGSVTDTQYF	TGTGCCAGCAGTTTATCCGGGAGCGTTACAGATACGCAGTATTTT
TRBD1	TRBV7-3	TRBJ1-1	CASSAYGTGGEAFF	TGTGCCAGCAGCGCCTACGGGACAGGGGGCGAAGCTTTCTTT
TRBD1	TRBV13	TRBJ2-2	CASTPGPGQGTTGELFF	TGTGCCAGCACCCCGGGGCCGGGACAGGGGACCACCGGGGAGCTGTTTTTT